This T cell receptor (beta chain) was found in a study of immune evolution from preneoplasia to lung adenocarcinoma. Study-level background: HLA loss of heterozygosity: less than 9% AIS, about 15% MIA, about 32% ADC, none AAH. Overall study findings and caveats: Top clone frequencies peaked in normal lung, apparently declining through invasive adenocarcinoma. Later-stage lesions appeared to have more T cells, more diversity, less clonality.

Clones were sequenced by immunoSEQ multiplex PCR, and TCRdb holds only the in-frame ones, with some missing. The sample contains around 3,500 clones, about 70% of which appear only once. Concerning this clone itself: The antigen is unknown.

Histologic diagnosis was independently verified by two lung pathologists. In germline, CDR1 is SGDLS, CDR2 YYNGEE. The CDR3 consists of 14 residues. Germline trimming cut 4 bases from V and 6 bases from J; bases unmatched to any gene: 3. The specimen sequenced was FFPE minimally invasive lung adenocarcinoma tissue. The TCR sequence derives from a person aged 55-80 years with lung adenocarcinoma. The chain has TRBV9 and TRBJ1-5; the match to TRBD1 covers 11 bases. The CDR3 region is CASSRGTGGQPQHF. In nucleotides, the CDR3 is TGTGCCAGCAGCCGGGGGACAGGGGGTCAGCCCCAGCATTTT.